The 3 T cell receptor beta chains below all came from one sample that was sequenced in a study of T cells of healthy individuals. Via MiXCR, TCRdb re-called the 5' RACE reads, giving one row per CDR3 protein. The table has around 80,000 distinct CDR3 sequences, more than 5% seen once. Source of these receptors: a female donor in good health.

This clonotype has just a few counts. This chain links TRBV2 with TRBJ1-1; 9 bases align to TRBD1. CDR1 is SNHLY and CDR2 is FYNNEI in the germline V gene. V trimming: 1 base; J trimming: 6 bases; junction bases outside the gene matches: 9. This CDR3 has 16 amino acids. The CDR3 loop reads CASSEDWTGVNAEAFF. CDR3 bases: TGTGCCAGCAGTGAAGACTGGACAGGGGTTAACGCTGAAGCTTTCTTT.

This clonotype was seen a few times. The CDR3 sequence is CSVWQGERNTIYF. For the CDR3, the DNA is TGCAGCGTTTGGCAGGGCGAGAGAAACACCATATATTTT. The chain is built from TRBV29-1 and TRBJ1-3, with a tentative D call TRBD1 (5 bases). The CDR3 consists of 13 residues. Trimming removed 5 bases at V and 5 bases at J, with 13 bases between. The germline V gene encodes CDR1 SQVTM and CDR2 ANQGSEA.

In its sample, this clonotype was seen a few times. The chain has TRBV6-2 or TRBV6-3 and TRBJ1-1; 9 bases are shared with TRBD1. The CDR3 spans 14 residues. Germline CDR1 reads MNHEY; CDR2 reads SVGEGT. Trimming removed 6 bases from V and 4 bases from J; junction bases left unmatched: 6. The CDR3 here is CASRADRGSTEAFF. The CDR3 DNA is TGTGCCAGCAGAGCGGACAGGGGTTCCACTGAAGCTTTCTTT.